The 22 T cell receptor beta chains reported below all come from one sample, sequenced in a study of shared clonotypes between healthy human individuals. The repertoire was sequenced with immunoSEQ multiplex PCR; TCRdb's copy has only in-frame clones and lacks some. Among some 2 million clones listed, about 95% were seen once. Source material: naive CD4+ T cells sorted from blood. Subset given: CD45RA+ positively selected. Every receptor here comes from a man aged 18 to 29 in good health.

This chain uses TRBV10-3 with TRBJ1-5, with D tentatively TRBD1 (6 bases). Trimming shortened V by 6 bases and J by 4 bases, and 10 bases separated the two germline ends. Germline V gene data show CDR1 as ENHRY and CDR2 as SYGVKD. CDR3 size: 13 residues. The CDR3 DNA follows: TGTGCCATCAGACAGGGAGAGAATCAGCCCCAGCATTTT. Translating it yields CAIRQGENQPQHF.

V is TRBV15 and J is TRBJ2-3; D possibly corresponds to TRBD1 (5 bases). This CDR3 is 17 amino acids long. Germline-derived CDR1 and CDR2 are LNHNV and YYDKDF (reference sequence). The V gene lost 3 bases and the J gene lost 4 bases, with 20 bases spanning the gap. The CDR3 is CATSRGFGKGLSDTQYF. The CDR3 region has the DNA TGTGCCACCAGCAGGGGTTTCGGCAAGGGGTTATCAGATACGCAGTATTTT.

This chain links TRBV19 with TRBJ2-3; the D gene is possibly TRBD1 (6 bases). CDR1 is LNHDA, CDR2 SQIVND, per germline (reference sequence). V shed 3 bases and J shed 6 bases, with 13 bases lying between them. The CDR3 runs 14 residues. The CDR3 DNA follows: TGTGCCAGTAGTATCGACGCAGGGGTCGATACGCAGTATTTT. Translating gives CASSIDAGVDTQYF. The variable domain in full, with the rest retrieved from reference TRBV19 and TRBJ2-3, is DGGITQSPKYLFRKEGQNVTLSCEQNLNHDAMYWYRQDPGQGLRLIYYSQIVNDFQKGDIAEGYSVSREKKESFPLTVTSAQKNPTAFYLCASSIDAGVDTQYFGPGTRLTVL.

The chain carries TRBV9 and TRBJ2-7; 10 bases are shared with TRBD2. From germline, CDR1 is SGDLS and CDR2 YYNGEE. The junction had 5 bases not matched to a gene; V was cut back by 4 bases and J by 1 base. The CDR3 is made up of 15 amino acids. DNA of the CDR3: TGTGCCAGCAGCAAAACTAGCGGGACATCCTACGAGCAGTACTTC. Encoded protein: CASSKTSGTSYEQYF.

The chain joins TRBV7-2 to TRBJ1-2; D remains unclear. V lost 1 base to trimming and J lost 4 bases, with 13 bases between them. Germline CDR1 is SGHTA and CDR2 is FQGNSA. The CDR3 contains 15 residues. CDR3 nucleotides: TGTGCCAGCAGCTTAGGCCCCGAAGTTTTCTATGGCTACACCTTC. Its translation is CASSLGPEVFYGYTF.

J is TRBJ1-6 and V is TRBV18; a weak D match, TRBD1 (6 bases). CDR1 and CDR2 (germline): KGHSH, LQKENI. The CDR3 runs 17 residues. Deletions cut 3 bases from V and 3 bases from J, with 15 bases between. CDR3 residues: CASSPRQENIYNSPLHF. In DNA, the CDR3 is TGTGCCAGCTCACCCAGACAGGAAAACATCTATAATTCACCCCTCCACTTT. The complete variable domain, with remaining parts taken from reference TRBV18 and TRBJ1-6, reads NAGVMQNPRHLVRRRGQEARLRCSPMKGHSHVYWYRQLPEEGLKFMVYLQKENIIDESGMPKERFSAEFPKEGPSILRIQQVVRGDSAAYFCASSPRQENIYNSPLHFGNGTRLTVT.

A word on this clone: This CDR3 is also generated by other DNA sequences in the sample. The V call is TRBV5-1, the J call TRBJ1-5; a possible D gene is TRBD1 (5 bases). Per germline, CDR1 SGHRS and CDR2 YFSETQ. The V gene lost 5 bases and the J gene lost 4 bases, with 13 bases spanning the gap. The CDR3 has 14 amino acids. CDR3 loop: CASSPGTENQPQHF. The CDR3 nucleotides are TGCGCCAGCAGTCCCGGGACGGAAAATCAGCCCCAGCATTTT.

The genes are TRBV5-1 and TRBJ1-2; D is undetermined. The CDR3 length is 13 residues. CDR1 is SGHRS, CDR2 YFSETQ, per germline. V lost 1 base and J 9 bases, leaving 13 bases between the germline ends. CDR3: CASSLLGEGSYTF. The CDR3 DNA is TGCGCCAGCAGCTTGTTGGGTGAAGGGAGCTACACCTTC. Drawing the rest from reference TRBV5-1 and TRBJ1-2, the complete variable domain is KAGVTQTPRYLIKTRGQQVTLSCSPISGHRSVSWYQQTPGQGLQFLFEYFSETQRNKGNFPGRFSGRQFSNSRSEMNVSTLELGDSALYLCASSLLGEGSYTFGSGTRLTVV.

The rearrangement links TRBV6-1 to TRBJ1-3, with D perhaps TRBD1 (6 bases). The CDR3 extends over 14 amino acids. V lost 8 bases, J lost 3 bases, and 14 bases lay in between. Germline V lookup: CDR1 MNHNS, CDR2 SASEGT. The CDR3 DNA is TGTGCCAGCTCCACGGGGGCGCATGGAAACACCATATATTTT. Residues: CASSTGAHGNTIYF.

The chain joins TRBV6-5 to TRBJ1-1; TRBD1 is a possible D gene (5 bases). The V end lost 0 bases, the J end lost 11 bases, and 16 bases lay between the germline ends. The CDR3 totals 14 residues. Germline V gene data show CDR1 as MNHEY and CDR2 as SVGAGI. The CDR3 here is CASSYSNGGGEAFF. CDR3 coding DNA: TGTGCCAGCAGTTACTCGAATGGTGGGGGGGAGGCTTTCTTT.

The chain recombines TRBV2 with TRBJ2-2; D is unclear. CDR1 SNHLY and CDR2 FYNNEI come from the germline V gene. V lost 1 base and J 0 bases, leaving 6 bases between the germline ends. This CDR3 has 15 amino acids. The CDR3 spells CASSEERANTGELFF. The CDR3 nucleotides read TGTGCCAGCAGTGAAGAGCGCGCGAACACCGGGGAGCTGTTTTTT. Variable domain in full (rest from reference TRBV2 and TRBJ2-2): EPEVTQTPSHQVTQMGQEVILRCVPISNHLYFYWYRQILGQKVEFLVSFYNNEISEKSEIFDDQFSVERPDGSNFTLKIRSTKLEDSAMYFCASSEERANTGELFFGEGSRLTVL.

This clone was seen once. The CDR3 DNA follows: TGTGCCAGCAGCTTAGCCCCCTTCGGGACAGATACGCAGTATTTT. Protein: CASSLAPFGTDTQYF. V is TRBV7-2 and J is TRBJ2-3; D remains ambiguous. This CDR3 region has 15 residues. Germline V gives CDR1 SGHTA, CDR2 FQGNSA. The germline V and J ends were trimmed by 0 bases and 3 bases, with 10 bases remaining between them.

This clone was seen repeatedly, ten times or more. The chain has TRBV11-3 and TRBJ2-1; the D gene is possibly TRBD2 (6 bases). This CDR3 is built from 15 residues. Germline CDR1 SGHNT, CDR2 YENEEA. The V and J ends lost 5 bases and 0 bases respectively, with 11 bases between them. In DNA form, the CDR3 reads TGTGCCAGCAGCCCAGGCGGGATCTCCTACAATGAGCAGTTCTTC. This encodes CASSPGGISYNEQFF.

As regards this clone: Other DNA sequences from this sample encode an identical CDR3 as well. V and J are TRBV5-1 and TRBJ1-2; D gene uncertain. V was trimmed by 0 bases and J by 7 bases, leaving 10 bases between them. The CDR3 consists of 13 residues. Germline V lookup: CDR1 SGHRS, CDR2 YFSETQ. The CDR3 loop is CASSLAGLSGYTF. The CDR3 bases are TGCGCCAGCAGCTTGGCGGGTTTGTCTGGCTACACCTTC.

J is TRBJ2-1 and V is TRBV5-1, with 7 bases that match TRBD2. The CDR3 is made up of 16 amino acids. Trimming cost V 3 bases and J 5 bases; bases outside gene matches: 11. Germline V CDR1 and CDR2: SGHRS, YFSETQ. The CDR3: CASSYRMGEGNNEQFF. In DNA, the CDR3 is TGCGCCAGCAGCTACCGAATGGGGGAGGGGAACAATGAGCAGTTCTTC.

The chain couples TRBV6-6 to TRBJ1-5; 9 bases align to TRBD1. Germline V gene data show CDR1 as MNHNY and CDR2 as SVGAGI (reference sequence). V dropped 4 bases and J dropped 6; count of bases not matched to a gene: 10. CDR3 length: 16 amino acids. DNA for the CDR3: TGTGCCAGCAGTTCCCCGGACAGGGGCGGGGGTCAGCCCCAGCATTTT. This encodes CASSSPDRGGGQPQHF.

This clone has just a few counts. This sequence joins TRBV5-6 and TRBJ2-5; D is ambiguous. The CDR3 length is 13 residues. Germline CDR1 SGHDT, CDR2 YYEEEE. V gave up 1 base and J gave up 2 bases, with 6 bases separating them. The CDR3 is CASSLPAQETQYF. For the CDR3, the DNA is TGTGCCAGCAGCTTGCCAGCTCAAGAGACCCAGTACTTC. The full variable domain, with the rest looked up from reference TRBV5-6 and TRBJ2-5, is DAGVTQSPTHLIKTRGQQVTLRCSPKSGHDTVSWYQQALGQGPQFIFQYYEEEERQRGNFPDRFSGHQFPNYSSELNVNALLLGDSALYLCASSLPAQETQYFGPGTRLLVL.

The rearrangement uses TRBV6-1 and TRBJ2-7, with 7 bases that match TRBD1. This CDR3 is built from 14 residues. V was pared by 10 bases and J by 5 bases, with 14 bases of the junction left unmatched. Per germline, CDR1 MNHNS and CDR2 SASEGT. CDR3 DNA sequence: TGTGCCACCAAGCTTTTGACAGGGTCCAACGAGCAGTACTTC. This codes for CATKLLTGSNEQYF.

The rearrangement joins TRBV15 to TRBJ2-1; the D is unclear. Germline CDR1 is LNHNV and CDR2 is YYDKDF (reference sequence). The CDR3 runs 15 residues. Between the trimmed V and J ends, which lost 0 bases and 5 bases, there was a span of 11 bases. CDR3 region: CATSRDLMVNNEQFF. In DNA form, the CDR3 reads TGTGCCACCAGCAGAGATCTTATGGTTAACAATGAGCAGTTCTTC.

This clone was counted a single time. The rearrangement uses TRBV6-5 and TRBJ2-7, with TRBD1 matching 10 bases. Germline V gives CDR1 MNHEY, CDR2 SVGAGI. The CDR3 totals 15 residues. V lost 6 bases, J lost 4 bases, and 9 bases stayed unmatched. CDR3 amino acids: CASRRGGTGEYEQYF. Here the CDR3 DNA reads TGTGCCAGCAGGCGAGGGGGGACAGGGGAGTACGAGCAGTACTTC.

V and J are TRBV30 and TRBJ2-1, with D unresolved. Per germline, CDR1 GTSNPN and CDR2 SVGIG (reference sequence). The CDR3 spans 12 residues. V lost 6 bases to trimming and J lost 5 bases, with 11 bases between them. CDR3 loop: CACVPGHNEQFF. The CDR3 coding sequence is TGTGCCTGCGTACCCGGACACAATGAGCAGTTCTTC.

Regarding this clone: One end of the junction does not line up with germline, which may come from a read error. The chain uses TRBV7-7 and TRBJ1-2; tentatively, D is TRBD1 (5 bases). The length of the CDR3 is 14 residues. CDR1 and CDR2 (germline): SSHAT, FNYEAQ (reference sequence). The CDR3: CASSLGGGNYGYTF. CDR3 coding DNA: TGTGCTAGCAGCTTAGGCGGGGGGAACTATGGCTACACCTTC.